The 10 T cell receptor beta chains below all came from one sample that was sequenced in a study of blood T cell repertoires in COVID-19. TCRdb's table, derived via immunoSEQ multiplex PCR, lists solely in-frame clones and lacks some. The sample has fewer than 180,000 clones; roughly 90% are singletons. The sample consisted of peripheral blood. Receptors were obtained from an older woman with active or convalescent COVID-19.

J is TRBJ1-6 and V is TRBV5-4; possibly TRBD1 for D (5 bases). The CDR3 is 15 amino acids. Germline V gene sequence: CDR1 SGHNT, CDR2 YYREEE (reference sequence). V shed 0 bases and J shed 10 bases, with 14 bases lying between them. Here the CDR3 DNA reads TGTGCCAGCAGCTTGGAATCCGGGGGGAGCTCACCCCTCCACTTT. This translates into CASSLESGGSSPLHF.

The V call is TRBV5-8, the J call TRBJ2-3; no firm D call. CDR3 length: 16 residues. V was shortened by 6 bases and J by 0 bases, with 17 bases between the two germline ends. Germline assignment: CDR1 SGHTS and CDR2 YDEGEE. The CDR3 region is CASTPRQDPSTDTQYF. The CDR3, as DNA: TGTGCCAGCACTCCACGACAAGACCCTAGCACAGATACGCAGTATTTT. Together with reference TRBV5-8 and TRBJ2-3, the CDR3 gives the full variable domain: EAGVTQSPTHLIKTRGQQATLRCSPISGHTSVYWYQQALGLGLQFLLWYDEGEERNRGNFPPRFSGRQFPNYSSELNVNALELEDSALYLCASTPRQDPSTDTQYFGPGTRLTVL.

V gene TRBV5-1 combines with J gene TRBJ2-1; 7 positions match TRBD2. The CDR3 length is 14 residues. J gave up 4 bases and V 0 bases, and 1 base lay outside the gene matches. The germline CDR1 and CDR2 sequences are SGHRS and YFSETQ. This CDR3 reads CASSLDGGYNEQFF. The CDR3 nucleotides are TGCGCCAGCAGCTTGGACGGGGGGTACAATGAGCAGTTCTTC.

With respect to this clone: At the DNA level, this CDR3 is encoded by other sequences in the same sample as well. The V call is TRBV7-2, the J call TRBJ1-2; D unresolved. Per germline, CDR1 SGHTA and CDR2 FQGNSA. CDR3 length: 14 amino acids. Trimming removed 1 base at V and 4 bases at J, with 10 bases between. CDR3 nucleotide sequence: TGTGCCAGCAGCTTAGACCGGTCAGGCTATGGCTACACCTTC. It translates to CASSLDRSGYGYTF.

The chain links TRBV19 to TRBJ2-2; TRBD2 matches 8 bases. The CDR3 totals 15 residues. V was clipped by 4 bases and J by 4 bases; unmatched bases: 5. Germline-derived CDR1 and CDR2 are LNHDA and SQIVND (reference sequence). The CDR3 nucleotides are TGTGCCAGTAGTACCCGGGGGGGTGGCACCGGGGAGCTGTTTTTT. As protein: CASSTRGGGTGELFF.

CDR3 coding DNA: TGTGCCAGTACAGGACAGGGTAGGGGAGTCAATCAGCCCCAGCATTTT. It codes for CASTGQGRGVNQPQHF. The chain joins TRBV19 to TRBJ1-5; TRBD1 matches at 8 bases. The V segment lost 7 bases and the J segment 3 bases; nucleotides outside the gene matches: 11. The CDR3 has 16 residues. Per germline, CDR1 LNHDA and CDR2 SQIVND (reference sequence).

For the CDR3, the DNA is TGTGCCATCAGTTACAGCGGGGGGGAACTTAATGAGCAGTTCTTC. It translates to CAISYSGGELNEQFF. This sequence joins TRBV10-3 and TRBJ2-1; TRBD2 matches at 10 bases. Trimming took 5 bases from V and 7 from J; bases not matched to a gene: 8. This CDR3 region has 15 residues. Germline V gene sequence: CDR1 ENHRY, CDR2 SYGVKD.

The chain links TRBV9 to TRBJ1-1, with 8 bases fitting TRBD1. CDR3 length: 12 amino acids. The ends lost 4 bases at V and 11 bases at J; junction bases unmatched: 7. Germline CDR1 SGDLS, CDR2 YYNGEE. The CDR3 DNA is TGTGCCAGCAGCCAGGGGACAGGTTGGGCTTTCTTT. It translates to CASSQGTGWAFF.

The chain carries TRBV7-2 and TRBJ2-3; 7 bases line up with TRBD1. V shed 2 bases and J 3 bases; nucleotides not matched to a gene: 8. This CDR3 is built from 16 residues. CDR1 is SGHTA and CDR2 is FQGNSA in the germline V gene. CDR3 protein: CASSLTMTGLTDTQYF. CDR3 DNA sequence: TGTGCCAGCAGCTTAACGATGACAGGGTTGACAGATACGCAGTATTTT.

This rearrangement joins TRBV7-2 to TRBJ2-3; 12 bases line up with TRBD2. The junction had 6 bases not matched to a gene; V was cut back by 1 base and J by 10 bases. The CDR3 extends over 15 amino acids. Germline values: CDR1 SGHTA, CDR2 FQGNSA. The CDR3 loop is CASSLGLAGGKAQYF. Here the CDR3 DNA reads TGTGCCAGCAGCTTAGGGCTAGCGGGGGGGAAGGCGCAGTATTTT.